Below, 30 T cell receptor beta chains from the same sample are listed, as sequenced in a study of cytotoxic CD8 clonotypes in ibrutinib-treated CLL. The table came from immunoSEQ multiplex PCR; TCRdb's copy has only in-frame clones and leaves some out. The sample holds about 300,000 clones, less than 85% seen once. Specimen: PBMCs, collected at disease progression, from a patient treated with ibrutinib. The source is a human donor with chronic lymphocytic leukemia.

The rearrangement uses TRBV25-1 and TRBJ2-3, with unresolved D. The V and J ends lost 2 bases and 2 bases respectively, with 8 bases between them. Germline values: CDR1 MGHDK, CDR2 SYGVNS. CDR3 size: 14 residues. CDR3 amino acids: CASSEDELTDTQYF. The CDR3 DNA sequence: TGTGCCAGCAGTGAAGACGAGCTCACAGATACGCAGTATTTT.

The rearrangement links TRBV6-5 to TRBJ2-3; no definite D call. CDR1 is MNHEY and CDR2 is SVGAGI in the germline V gene. The CDR3 is made up of 12 amino acids. The ends were cut back, 6 bases at V and 2 bases at J, with 6 bases in the middle. The CDR3 nucleotides read TGTGCCAGCAGCTCAGACACAGATACGCAGTATTTT. Translated: CASSSDTDTQYF.

This sequence joins TRBV11-2 and TRBJ2-7, with a weak D call TRBD2 (6 bases). The V gene lost 0 bases and the J gene lost 7 bases, with 10 bases spanning the gap. There are 13 residues in the CDR3. Germline CDR1 is SGHAT and CDR2 is FQNNGV. The CDR3 reads CASSLDVRGEQYF. CDR3 nucleotides: TGTGCCAGCAGCTTAGATGTCCGGGGGGAGCAGTACTTC. The variable domain in full, with the rest retrieved from reference TRBV11-2 and TRBJ2-7, is EAGVAQSPRYKIIEKRQSVAFWCNPISGHATLYWYQQILGQGPKLLIQFQNNGVVDDSQLPKDRFSAERLKGVDSTLKIQPAKLEDSAVYLCASSLDVRGEQYFGPGTRLTVT.

Only one count was recorded for this clone. The chain combines TRBV29-1 with TRBJ1-2, with 9 positions matching TRBD1. The CDR3 contains 15 residues. The junction had 11 bases not matched to a gene; V was cut back by 6 bases and J by 3 bases. Germline V gene sequence: CDR1 SQVTM, CDR2 ANQGSEA. This CDR3 reads CSVPSWTGEDYGYTF. CDR3 DNA sequence: TGCAGCGTACCCTCGTGGACAGGGGAGGACTATGGCTACACCTTC.

The chain is built from TRBV9 and TRBJ2-7; no firm D call. The germline V gene encodes CDR1 SGDLS and CDR2 YYNGEE. The CDR3 totals 16 residues. Trimming shortened V by 4 bases and J by 1 base, and 18 bases separated the two germline ends. The DNA of the CDR3 is TGTGCCAGCAGCCCCCGTCGGACGGTAGCATCCTACGAGCAGTACTTC. Translation: CASSPRRTVASYEQYF.

This rearrangement joins TRBV7-3 to TRBJ2-1; 8 nucleotides align to TRBD2. The germline V gene encodes CDR1 SGHTA and CDR2 FQGTGA. CDR3 length equals 15 residues. The V and J ends lost 6 bases and 4 bases, in that order; junction bases with no gene match: 8. The CDR3 reads CASSPRSGNYNEQFF. CDR3 in DNA: TGTGCCAGCAGTCCCCGTAGCGGGAATTACAATGAGCAGTTCTTC.

The gene calls are TRBV5-6 and TRBJ1-1, with D unresolved. V was cut by 2 bases and J by 0 bases, with 8 bases left in between. Germline CDR1 and CDR2: SGHDT and YYEEEE. The length of the CDR3 is 14 residues. DNA for the CDR3: TGTGCCAGCAGCTTTGATATTATGAACACTGAAGCTTTCTTT. Translating gives CASSFDIMNTEAFF.

V and J are TRBV27 and TRBJ1-2; 8 bases align to TRBD1. This CDR3 contains 17 residues. V shed 8 bases, J shed 4 bases, and the junction held 18 bases outside the gene matches. Germline CDR1 MNHEY, CDR2 SMNVEV (reference sequence). The CDR3 region is CASSGISGTGALYGYTF. CDR3 coding DNA: TGTGCCAGCTCGGGTATCTCCGGGACAGGCGCCCTCTATGGCTACACCTTC.

V is TRBV7-3 and J is TRBJ2-7, with D possibly being TRBD2 (6 bases). Trimming cost V 5 bases and J 3 bases, with 17 bases left between them. CDR3 size: 15 residues. The V gene's germline CDR1 is SGHTA and CDR2 FQGTGA. The CDR3 sequence is CASSPGLMGDYEQYF. Here the CDR3 DNA reads TGTGCCAGCAGCCCGGGACTCATGGGGGACTACGAGCAGTACTTC.

This sequence joins TRBV7-9 and TRBJ2-6; no definite D call. This CDR3 contains 16 residues. V was trimmed by 6 bases and J by 2 bases, leaving 14 bases between them. CDR1 SEHNR and CDR2 FQNEAQ come from the germline V gene (reference sequence). The CDR3 DNA reads as TGTGCCAGCAGACAACTTCTAGAACCTGGGGCCAACGTCCTGACTTTC. This encodes CASRQLLEPGANVLTF.

V is TRBV18 and J is TRBJ2-7; 9 positions agree with TRBD1. Germline V gene data show CDR1 as KGHSH and CDR2 as LQKENI. This CDR3 region has 15 residues. V shed 4 bases and J 0 bases; nucleotides not matched to a gene: 4. The CDR3 protein is CASSRDRGVSYEQYF. The CDR3 DNA reads as TGTGCCAGCTCACGCGACAGGGGGGTCTCCTACGAGCAGTACTTC. Filled out from reference TRBV18 and TRBJ2-7, the complete variable domain reads NAGVMQNPRHLVRRRGQEARLRCSPMKGHSHVYWYRQLPEEGLKFMVYLQKENIIDESGMPKERFSAEFPKEGPSILRIQQVVRGDSAAYFCASSRDRGVSYEQYFGPGTRLTVT.

The V gene is TRBV11-2, the J gene TRBJ2-1, with TRBD2 matching 8 bases. CDR3 size: 15 residues. Germline V CDR1 and CDR2: SGHAT, FQNNGV. V lost 5 bases, J lost 8 bases, and 11 bases stayed unmatched. As DNA, the CDR3 is TGTGCCAGCAGCCCGAGCGGGGGAGTGATCTATGAGCAGTTCTTC. Its translation is CASSPSGGVIYEQFF.

This clone was seen more than once but under ten times. The chain recombines TRBV7-3 with TRBJ2-2; D perhaps matches TRBD1 (6 bases). This CDR3 is built from 13 residues. Germline V CDR1 and CDR2: SGHTA, FQGTGA. V lost 5 bases and J 5 bases, leaving 9 bases between the germline ends. The CDR3 spells CASSPGVTGELFF. CDR3 sequence (DNA): TGTGCCAGCAGCCCAGGGGTTACCGGGGAGCTGTTTTTT.

The chain combines TRBV19 with TRBJ1-4; 9 nucleotides agree with TRBD1. With 7 bases clipped from V and 6 bases from J, the junction kept 9 bases outside the gene matches. The CDR3 spans 15 residues. Germline V gives CDR1 LNHDA, CDR2 SQIVND (reference sequence). The CDR3 DNA sequence: TGTGCCAGTAATTCCGGGACAGGGTTCGATGAAAAACTGTTTTTT. This sequence encodes CASNSGTGFDEKLFF.

V and J are TRBV18 and TRBJ1-1; D unresolved. The CDR3 runs to 13 residues. Germline CDR1 and CDR2: KGHSH and LQKENI. Trimming removed 0 bases at V and 5 bases at J, with 7 bases between. CDR3 nucleotide sequence: TGTGCCAGCTCACCACCGGTAAGAACTGAAGCTTTCTTT. Translated: CASSPPVRTEAFF. The full variable domain, its missing parts supplied by reference TRBV18 and TRBJ1-1, is NAGVMQNPRHLVRRRGQEARLRCSPMKGHSHVYWYRQLPEEGLKFMVYLQKENIIDESGMPKERFSAEFPKEGPSILRIQQVVRGDSAAYFCASSPPVRTEAFFGQGTRLTVV.

The V and J genes are TRBV2 and TRBJ2-3; D unclear. This CDR3 is built from 14 residues. Trimming removed 4 bases from V and 0 bases from J, with 8 bases in between. Germline V gives CDR1 SNHLY, CDR2 FYNNEI. CDR3 sequence reads: CASSVARSTDTQYF. In DNA form, the CDR3 reads TGTGCCAGCAGTGTAGCCAGGAGCACAGATACGCAGTATTTT.

The V call is TRBV25-1, the J call TRBJ2-2, with D unresolved. V lost 0 bases and J lost 6, with 5 bases in between. The CDR3 is 13 residues long. The V gene's germline CDR1 is MGHDK and CDR2 SYGVNS. CDR3 bases: TGTGCCAGCAGTGAATATTTTGCCGGGGAGCTGTTTTTT. This codes for CASSEYFAGELFF.

The chain recombines TRBV29-1 with TRBJ2-5; tentatively, D is TRBD1 or TRBD2 (6 bases each). Germline V gene lookup returns CDR1 SQVTM and CDR2 ANQGSEA. Trimming removed 5 bases at V and 5 bases at J, with 21 bases between. The CDR3 has 15 residues. The CDR3 region is CSVSDKGGRGETQYF. In DNA form, the CDR3 reads TGCAGCGTTTCTGATAAGGGGGGAAGAGGGGAGACCCAGTACTTC. Full variable domain (rest looked up from reference TRBV29-1 and TRBJ2-5): SAVISQKPSRDICQRGTSLTIQCQVDSQVTMMFWYRQQPGQSLTLIATANQGSEATYESGFVIDKFPISRPNLTFSTLTVSNMSPEDSSIYLCSVSDKGGRGETQYFGPGTRLLVL.

The J gene is TRBJ2-2, the V gene TRBV29-1; maybe TRBD2 (6 bases). The CDR3 sequence is 13 residues long. The V end was cut by 6 bases, the J end by 3 bases, with 11 bases between. From germline, CDR1 is SQVTM and CDR2 ANQGSEA. CDR3 sequence reads: CSVGLLDTGELFF. The CDR3 bases are TGCAGCGTGGGACTTCTCGACACCGGGGAGCTGTTTTTT.

The V gene is TRBV2, the J gene TRBJ2-1; possible D gene TRBD2, 6 bases. This CDR3 spans 13 amino acids. Germline V gene lookup returns CDR1 SNHLY and CDR2 FYNNEI. V dropped 2 bases and J dropped 12 bases, with 14 bases sitting between them. The CDR3 DNA follows: TGTGCCAGCAGTGAAATGAGGGAGGTAGGGCAGTTCTTC. Amino acid sequence: CASSEMREVGQFF.

The rearrangement joins TRBV14 to TRBJ2-7, with TRBD1 matching over 9 bases. This CDR3 has 16 residues. Trimming removed 0 bases from V and 5 bases from J; junction bases left unmatched: 8. CDR1 is SGHDN and CDR2 is FVKESK in the germline V gene. The CDR3 DNA is TGTGCCAGCAGCCAAGATCAGGACAGGGGTAACCACGAGCAGTACTTC. It specifies CASSQDQDRGNHEQYF. Supplemented by reference TRBV14 and TRBJ2-7, the full variable domain reads EAGVTQFPSHSVIEKGQTVTLRCDPISGHDNLYWYRRVMGKEIKFLLHFVKESKQDESGMPNNRFLAERTGGTYSTLKVQPAELEDSGVYFCASSQDQDRGNHEQYFGPGTRLTVT.

This clone is a singleton in its sample. The chain links TRBV29-1 to TRBJ1-2; 8 bases match TRBD1. Per the germline V gene, CDR1 is SQVTM and CDR2 is ANQGSEA. The CDR3 spans 12 residues. V was pared by 4 bases and J by 3 bases, with 1 base of the junction left unmatched. CDR3 nucleotides: TGCAGCGTTGCAGGGGGCGACTATGGCTACACCTTC. Translating it yields CSVAGGDYGYTF.

The chain recombines TRBV29-1 with TRBJ2-7; 8 bases are a match to TRBD2. Germline V gives CDR1 SQVTM, CDR2 ANQGSEA. This CDR3 spans 14 amino acids. With V trimmed by 5 bases and J by 2 bases, 8 bases remained unmatched. In DNA, the CDR3 is TGCAGCGTTAGGGGCATAGCGGGAACCTACGAGCAGTACTTC. It translates to CSVRGIAGTYEQYF.

This clone has just one count. This chain links TRBV5-1 with TRBJ2-4; 9 nucleotides agree with TRBD1. Germline V gives CDR1 SGHRS, CDR2 YFSETQ. This CDR3 comprises 19 residues. J lost 0 bases, V lost 0 bases, and 10 bases had no gene match. This CDR3 is CASSLGGQGREGAKNIQYF. In DNA, the CDR3 is TGCGCCAGCAGCTTGGGAGGACAGGGGAGGGAGGGAGCCAAAAACATTCAGTACTTC.

This chain uses TRBV2 with TRBJ2-3, with a possible D match to TRBD1 (7 bases). Germline CDR1 and CDR2: SNHLY and FYNNEI. This CDR3 has 12 residues. Trimming removed 6 bases at V and 10 bases at J, with 14 bases between. The CDR3 bases are TGTGCCAGCAGAGTCACAGGGGAGGCGCAGTATTTT. Encoded protein: CASRVTGEAQYF.

The chain is built from TRBV27 and TRBJ2-1, with unresolved D. This CDR3 spans 15 amino acids. The V gene's germline CDR1 is MNHEY and CDR2 SMNVEV (reference sequence). Deletions cut 4 bases from V and 0 bases from J, with 10 bases between. The CDR3 DNA sequence: TGTGCCAGCAGTTCCCTACAGCGCTCCTACAATGAGCAGTTCTTC. Translated: CASSSLQRSYNEQFF.

This rearrangement joins TRBV11-3 to TRBJ2-7, with D tentatively TRBD2 (6 bases). Germline V gene sequence: CDR1 SGHNT, CDR2 YENEEA. Trimming left V 1 base short and J 2 bases short, with 9 bases between. The CDR3 has 14 residues. The DNA of the CDR3 is TGTGCCAGCAGCTTAGGGGGACTTCCCTACGAGCAGTACTTC. Its protein product is CASSLGGLPYEQYF.

The chain carries TRBV25-1 and TRBJ2-7; 8 bases match TRBD1. V lost 2 bases and J lost 2; bases outside the gene matches: 2. This CDR3 comprises 14 residues. Germline loops: CDR1 MGHDK, CDR2 SYGVNS. CDR3: CASSEPDRAYEQYF. Written as DNA, the CDR3 is TGTGCCAGCAGTGAACCGGACAGGGCCTACGAGCAGTACTTC.

With regard to this clone: The same CDR3 can be traced to other DNA sequences in this sample. V is TRBV11-2 and J is TRBJ2-3; D uncertain. The CDR3 extends over 14 amino acids. The germline V gene encodes CDR1 SGHAT and CDR2 FQNNGV. Deletions cut 1 base from V and 0 bases from J, with 5 bases between. The CDR3 DNA is TGTGCCAGCAGCTTAGTGGCCAGCACAGATACGCAGTATTTT. This sequence encodes CASSLVASTDTQYF.

The rearrangement joins TRBV18 to TRBJ1-5; D is unclear. Germline V gene data show CDR1 as KGHSH and CDR2 as LQKENI. The CDR3 is 16 amino acids. With 0 bases removed from V and 9 bases from J, the gap between germline ends came to 18 bases. In nucleotides, the CDR3 is TGTGCCAGCTCACCACCGGTAACAACGCTCCAAGGGCCCCAGCATTTT. The encoded protein is CASSPPVTTLQGPQHF. The full variable domain, with the rest looked up from reference TRBV18 and TRBJ1-5, is NAGVMQNPRHLVRRRGQEARLRCSPMKGHSHVYWYRQLPEEGLKFMVYLQKENIIDESGMPKERFSAEFPKEGPSILRIQQVVRGDSAAYFCASSPPVTTLQGPQHFGDGTRLSIL.